The present T cell receptor (beta chain) was sequenced within a study of shared clonotypes between healthy human individuals. In germline, CDR1 is SGHDN, CDR2 FVKESK. The V and J ends lost 0 bases and 7 bases respectively, with 16 bases between them. This CDR3 spans 15 amino acids. Sequencing was performed with immunoSEQ multiplex PCR; in TCRdb, only in-frame clones are kept and a portion is missing. The data contain about 2.1 million clones, 90% to 95% of them singletons. In the naive CD8 group, cells lacked CD45RO and were positively selected for CCR7, so terminally differentiated effector memory CD45RA+ cells were left out. The donor cohort consisted entirely of Caucasian adults residing in Nashville, Tennessee. This clone was seen a single time.

The chain is built from TRBV14 and TRBJ2-7; D tentatively fits TRBD1 or TRBD2 (5 bases each). The receptor's source is a man between 18 and 29 years old in good health. Some clones in this sample may be carry-over from other donors' samples. The material sequenced was naive CD8+ T cells from PBMCs. CDR3 DNA sequence: TGTGCCAGCAGCCAAGAGGTAGGGACCCCGGGGGAGCAGTACTTC. Translation: CASSQEVGTPGEQYF.